Shown below are 17 T cell receptor beta chains from a single sample sequenced in a study of blood T cells in healthy people across ages. Alongside a J-beta primer mix, a sample-barcoded 5' primer served in a second PCR lasting 7 to 11 cycles. TCRdb re-analysed the 5' RACE reads in MiXCR, keeping a single row per CDR3 protein. Of hundreds of thousands of distinct CDR3 sequences listed, roughly 32% were seen once; the top ten hold approximately 15%. Source material: blood. The source of these receptors is an elderly woman in good health.

There are a few counts of this clonotype. This may be a read error, as it is one base from a much larger clone. The J gene is TRBJ2-1, the V gene TRBV28; tentatively, D is TRBD1 (6 bases). V shed 6 bases and J shed 8 bases, with 17 bases lying between them. CDR1 and CDR2 (germline): MDHEN, SYDVKM. This CDR3 region has 14 residues. CDR3 coding DNA: TGTGCCAGCAGGCAAAGGATACAGGGTGATGAGCAGTTCTTC. Translation gives CASRQRIQGDEQFF.

This clonotype was seen at least ten times. The chain has TRBV6-6 and TRBJ1-1; no clear D gene. V was clipped by 7 bases and J by 5 bases, with 11 bases between them. This CDR3 spans 12 amino acids. Germline CDR1 reads MNHNY; CDR2 reads SVGAGI (reference sequence). The CDR3 is CASTLRETEAFF. As DNA, the CDR3 is TGTGCCAGCACCTTACGGGAGACTGAAGCTTTCTTT.

The chain has TRBV7-9 and TRBJ1-1, with TRBD1 matching over 8 bases. The V gene end was trimmed by 1 base and the J gene end by 4 bases; junction bases not matched to a gene: 14. The CDR3 totals 18 residues. Germline CDR1 and CDR2: SEHNR and FQNEAQ (reference sequence). The CDR3 nucleotides read TGTGCCAGCAGCTTAGGCCTAAACCATGGACAGGGAGGCACTGAAGCTTTCTTT. Translation gives CASSLGLNHGQGGTEAFF.

In regard to this clonotype: Given a much more abundant clone one base away, this may be a read error. The chain links TRBV2 to TRBJ2-1; a possible D gene is TRBD2 (7 bases). The J call may be in error: the DNA end matches TRBJ2-7 better. Germline V gene data show CDR1 as SNHLY and CDR2 as FYNNEI. The CDR3 sequence is 14 residues long. The CDR3 is CASSAGALYNEQYF. The CDR3, as DNA: TGTGCCAGCAGCGCGGGGGCCTTATACAATGAGCAGTACTTC.

Only a few counts were recorded for this clonotype. This chain connects TRBV5-1 to TRBJ2-7; D may correspond to TRBD1 or TRBD2 (5 bases each). The CDR3 extends over 14 amino acids. Trimming pared 4 bases from V and 0 bases from J, leaving 11 bases between. The V gene's germline CDR1 is SGHRS and CDR2 YFSETQ. The CDR3 loop reads CASSISGSSYEQYF. The CDR3, as DNA: TGCGCCAGCAGCATTTCAGGGAGCTCCTACGAGCAGTACTTC.

The table lists this clonotype with many counts. The V gene is TRBV7-2, the J gene TRBJ1-1; possible D gene TRBD1, 6 bases. CDR1 SGHTA and CDR2 FQGNSA come from the germline V gene. Trimming stripped 5 bases from V and 5 bases from J, with 15 bases between. This CDR3 comprises 14 residues. DNA for the CDR3: TGTGCCAGCAGCCCCAGGGGATCCCGGACTGAAGCTTTCTTT. Translating it yields CASSPRGSRTEAFF.

This clonotype was recorded once. The chain uses TRBV5-8 and TRBJ1-1; TRBD1 is a possible D gene (6 bases). V was pared by 5 bases and J by 10 bases, with 18 bases between. This CDR3 spans 13 amino acids. CDR1 is SGHTS and CDR2 is YDEGEE in the germline V gene. The CDR3 protein is CASRYLGGAGAFF. Here the CDR3 DNA reads TGTGCCAGCAGATACCTGGGGGGCGCTGGAGCTTTCTTT.

This clonotype occurred a few times. This clone may be a read error of a much larger clone one base away. The J gene is TRBJ2-5, the V gene TRBV3-1; D unresolved. TRBJ2-1 explains the end of the DNA better; the J call may be wrong. Germline V CDR1 and CDR2: LGHDT, YNNKEL (reference sequence). The CDR3 totals 12 residues. DNA for the CDR3: TGTGCCAGCAGCCACCGGGCAGAGACCCAGTTCTTC. Translated, it gives CASSHRAETQFF.

This clonotype came up many times. V is TRBV7-2 and J is TRBJ2-1, with TRBD2 as a possible D gene (6 bases). V was shortened by 5 bases and J by 9 bases, with 29 bases between the two germline ends. The germline gives CDR1 SGHTA, CDR2 FQGNSA. The CDR3 contains 18 residues. DNA for the CDR3: TGTGCCAGCAGCCGGAACAGTGGGCGGGGAGCCCGTTTGGGTGAGCAGTTCTTC. Protein sequence: CASSRNSGRGARLGEQFF. Full variable domain (rest looked up from reference TRBV7-2 and TRBJ2-1): GAGVSQSPSNKVTEKGKDVELRCDPISGHTALYWYRQSLGQGLEFLIYFQGNSAPDKSGLPSDRFSAERTGGSVSTLTIQRTQQEDSAVYLCASSRNSGRGARLGEQFFGPGTRLTVL.

There are many counts of this clonotype. The chain couples TRBV21-1 to TRBJ1-2. TRBV21-1 is described as a pseudogene. The CDR3 length is 12 residues. The CDR3 DNA sequence: TGTGCCAGGGTTCACTGGGACTATGGCTACACCTTC. As protein: CARVHWDYGYTF.

This clonotype was seen just once. The chain joins TRBV6-4 to TRBJ1-1; 8 bases agree with TRBD1. The CDR3 has 15 residues. V lost 6 bases to trimming and J lost 1 base; unmatched junction nucleotides: 7. Per germline, CDR1 MRHNA and CDR2 SNTAGT. CDR3 in amino acids: CASSQGAEKNTEAFF. CDR3 DNA: TGTGCCAGCAGCCAGGGGGCTGAAAAGAACACTGAAGCTTTCTTT.

The chain recombines TRBV7-2 with TRBJ2-7; 10 bases line up with TRBD2. V lost 4 bases, J lost 1 base, and 4 bases stayed unmatched. This CDR3 has 15 amino acids. Germline assignment: CDR1 SGHTA and CDR2 FQGNSA. CDR3 DNA: TGTGCCAGCAGCTCGACTAGCGGGCTATCCTACGAGCAGTACTTC. The encoded protein is CASSSTSGLSYEQYF.

This chain connects TRBV5-1 to TRBJ2-3; D gene unclear. V gave up 1 base and J gave up 4 bases, with 7 bases separating them. Germline loops: CDR1 SGHRS, CDR2 YFSETQ. The CDR3 is 13 residues long. The chain's CDR3 is CASSLTWSDTQYF. The CDR3 nucleotides read TGCGCCAGCAGCTTGACTTGGTCAGATACGCAGTATTTT.

Regarding this clonotype: Germline is not matched at one junction end, which may reflect a read error. The rearrangement joins TRBV7-2 to TRBJ1-4; 7 bases are a match to TRBD1. The CDR3 has 16 residues. The germline CDR1 and CDR2 sequences are SGHTA and FQGNSA. For the CDR3, the DNA is TGTGCCAGCAGCTTAGCGCGGGCAGGGGGTAATGGAAAACTGTTTTTT. It yields the protein CASSLARAGGNGKLFF.

This clonotype was seen ten or more times. This chain connects TRBV20-1 to TRBJ1-2, with D possibly being TRBD1 (6 bases). The CDR3 has 13 residues. V was clipped by 5 bases and J by 2 bases, with 12 bases between them. Germline V lookup: CDR1 DFQATT, CDR2 SNEGSKA (reference sequence). This CDR3 is CSAPAQGNYGYTF. DNA of the CDR3: TGCAGTGCTCCTGCGCAGGGGAACTATGGCTACACCTTC.

This clonotype was seen ten or more times. The V call is TRBV5-5, the J call TRBJ1-1, with a weak D call TRBD1 (5 bases). Per the germline V gene, CDR1 is SGHKS and CDR2 is YYEKEE (reference sequence). The CDR3 loop spans 15 amino acids. Trimming left V 4 bases short and J 1 base short, with 14 bases between. CDR3 sequence: CASSRVRDGNTEAFF. CDR3 sequence (DNA): TGTGCCAGCAGCCGAGTAAGGGACGGGAACACTGAAGCTTTCTTT.

Worth noting for this clonotype: A much bigger clone sits one base away, suggesting this may be a read error. The chain joins TRBV11-2 to TRBJ2-1; no clear D. Germline V gene sequence: CDR1 SGHAT, CDR2 FQNNGV. V lost 5 bases and J lost 0, with 11 bases in between. The CDR3 covers 15 residues. The CDR3 DNA sequence: TGTGCCAGCAGCCCCTTGCTGAACTCCTACAATGAGCAGTTCTTC. This sequence encodes CASSPLLNSYNEQFF.